What follows is one T cell receptor beta chain and its context. Produced via immunoSEQ multiplex PCR; TCRdb's table is partial and in-frame only. The sample has 20,000 to 30,000 clones, roughly 96% seen once; the top ten hold 2.5% to 3%. The data were taken from a study of monozygotic twins with cystic fibrosis. Germline CDR1 SGDLS, CDR2 YYNGEE. CDR3 length: 12 amino acids. V was pared by 0 bases and J by 7 bases, with 6 bases between. Source material: blood. This chain joins TRBV9 and TRBJ2-3, with D hard to call. This TCR derives from a girl under 10 years old with cystic fibrosis. CDR3 DNA sequence: TGTGCCAGCAGCGTAGGTGGATATACGCAGTATTTT. This translates into CASSVGGYTQYF.